This passage covers 25 T cell receptor beta chains from one sample sequenced in a study of T-cell reconstitution after alpha-beta-depleted transplantation in children (dated by TCRdb to the mid-2010s). Library generation was performed with PCR. TCRdb names Illumina HiSeq 2500 as the instrument used. Molecular barcoding was employed in the preparation of TCR libraries, with unique molecular identifiers being used to normalize TCRbeta repertoire quantification. Using fastp trimming at Q25 and MiXCR clonotype assembly, TCRdb reanalyzed the public sequencing data and kept in-frame beta chains. Every CDR3 protein is listed once, alongside the most common genes and DNA of its rows. A total of 350,000 to 450,000 distinct CDR3 sequences appear in this sample, about an eighth of them only once. The ten largest make up around 4% of the sample. The source material was PBMCs, sampled from the stem cell graft. Receptor source: a human donor who donated a stem cell graft to a child with Fanconi anemia.

The chain is built from TRBV5-1 and TRBJ1-1; no definite D call. This CDR3 region has 14 residues. Germline V lookup: CDR1 SGHRS, CDR2 YFSETQ. Trimming left V 1 base short and J 1 base short, with 8 bases between. The CDR3 protein is CASSLNGENTEAFF. The CDR3 DNA reads TGCGCCAGCAGCTTGAATGGTGAGAACACTGAAGCTTTCTTT. Full variable domain (rest looked up from reference TRBV5-1 and TRBJ1-1): KAGVTQTPRYLIKTRGQQVTLSCSPISGHRSVSWYQQTPGQGLQFLFEYFSETQRNKGNFPGRFSGRQFSNSRSEMNVSTLELGDSALYLCASSLNGENTEAFFGQGTRLTVV.

This clonotype was counted a few times. The chain combines TRBV11-3 with TRBJ2-5; possible D gene TRBD2, 6 bases. Germline assignment: CDR1 SGHNT and CDR2 YENEEA. Trimming removed 5 bases at V and 3 bases at J, with 22 bases between. CDR3 length: 17 amino acids. The CDR3 DNA reads TGTGCCAGCAGCGACCCCCGAGCGAAAATAGCGGAAGAGACCCAGTACTTC. It encodes CASSDPRAKIAEETQYF.

This clonotype was counted ten times or more. V gene TRBV10-3 combines with J gene TRBJ2-1; D is unresolved. The V gene's germline CDR1 is ENHRY and CDR2 SYGVKD. V was shortened by 4 bases and J by 0 bases, with 10 bases between the two germline ends. The CDR3 length is 15 residues. CDR3 sequence reads: CAISGGLSSYNEQFF. CDR3 sequence (DNA): TGTGCCATCAGTGGTGGGCTGAGCTCCTACAATGAGCAGTTCTTC.

The genes are TRBV27 and TRBJ1-6; D unclear. V was clipped by 3 bases and J by 10 bases, with 13 bases between them. The CDR3 is made up of 14 amino acids. In germline, CDR1 is MNHEY, CDR2 SMNVEV (reference sequence). CDR3 DNA: TGTGCCAGCAGTTTTAACGGAATCTCCTCACCCCTCCACTTT. Amino acids: CASSFNGISSPLHF.

The table lists this clonotype with a few counts. The chain is built from TRBV29-1 and TRBJ1-4; D not certain. V gave up 2 bases and J gave up 7 bases, with 5 bases separating them. There are 11 residues in the CDR3. The germline V gene has CDR1 SQVTM and CDR2 ANQGSEA. The CDR3 sequence is CSVERGEKLFF. In DNA form, the CDR3 reads TGCAGCGTTGAACGGGGTGAAAAACTGTTTTTT.

This chain links TRBV19 with TRBJ2-5; a possible D gene is TRBD1 (6 bases). Trimming cost V 1 base and J 5 bases, with 14 bases left between them. The germline CDR1 and CDR2 sequences are LNHDA and SQIVND (reference sequence). The CDR3 spans 15 residues. CDR3 protein: CASSIAHREMETQYF. In nucleotides, the CDR3 is TGTGCCAGTAGTATAGCCCACAGGGAGATGGAGACCCAGTACTTC. Using reference TRBV19 and TRBJ2-5 for the parts outside the CDR3, the full variable domain is DGGITQSPKYLFRKEGQNVTLSCEQNLNHDAMYWYRQDPGQGLRLIYYSQIVNDFQKGDIAEGYSVSREKKESFPLTVTSAQKNPTAFYLCASSIAHREMETQYFGPGTRLLVL.

This clonotype has a handful of counts. The V gene is TRBV7-8, the J gene TRBJ1-2; 9 nucleotides align to TRBD1. The CDR3 is 15 amino acids. After removal of 2 bases from V and 8 bases from J, the junction contained 9 bases not matched to a gene. Germline-derived CDR1 and CDR2 are SGHVS and FQNEAQ. CDR3 region: CASSLRGTGNIGYTF. The CDR3 DNA follows: TGTGCCAGCAGCTTAAGGGGGACAGGGAATATAGGCTACACCTTC.

In this sample, this clonotype turned up many times. The chain is built from TRBV6-2 or TRBV6-3 and TRBJ2-3; TRBD2 agrees at 8 bases. The CDR3 sequence is 15 residues long. The germline gives CDR1 MNHEY, CDR2 SVGEGT. V lost 4 bases, J lost 3 bases, and 6 bases stayed unmatched. The CDR3 loop reads CASSSYRGGTDTQYF. In DNA form, the CDR3 reads TGTGCCAGCAGTTCCTATCGGGGGGGGACAGATACGCAGTATTTT.

The chain employs TRBV19 and TRBJ1-4; no clear D gene. Germline loops: CDR1 LNHDA, CDR2 SQIVND (reference sequence). CDR3 size: 13 residues. Between the trimmed V and J ends, which lost 7 bases and 8 bases, there was a span of 14 bases. The CDR3 bases are TGTGCCAGTACGAAAGGGCTTTGGGAAAAACTGTTTTTT. It is translated as CASTKGLWEKLFF. Combining the CDR3 with reference TRBV19 and TRBJ1-4 gives the whole variable domain DGGITQSPKYLFRKEGQNVTLSCEQNLNHDAMYWYRQDPGQGLRLIYYSQIVNDFQKGDIAEGYSVSREKKESFPLTVTSAQKNPTAFYLCASTKGLWEKLFFGSGTQLSVL.

This clonotype was counted only a few times. The chain combines TRBV6-5 with TRBJ2-7; possible D gene TRBD2, 7 bases. Germline values: CDR1 MNHEY, CDR2 SVGAGI. The CDR3 sequence is 11 residues long. Trimming shortened V by 7 bases and J by 5 bases, and 9 bases separated the two germline ends. The CDR3 DNA sequence: TGTGCCAGCACGGGGGGCCACGAGCAGTACTTC. Protein product: CASTGGHEQYF.

The chain uses TRBV5-1 and TRBJ1-2; 10 bases are a match to TRBD1. Germline values: CDR1 SGHRS, CDR2 YFSETQ. Trimming removed 4 bases from V and 7 bases from J; junction bases left unmatched: 7. The CDR3 loop spans 14 amino acids. CDR3 nucleotides: TGCGCCAGCAGCCCCCGGGACAGGGGAGGTGGCTACACCTTC. This encodes CASSPRDRGGGYTF.

The V call is TRBV7-8, the J call TRBJ2-1, with TRBD2 matching 10 bases. CDR3 length equals 15 residues. Germline V lookup: CDR1 SGHVS, CDR2 FQNEAQ. V lost 5 bases and J lost 8; bases outside the gene matches: 9. CDR3 nucleotide sequence: TGTGCCAGCAGCCGAGCGGGGGGGCCGGTAGATGAGCAGTTCTTC. Translated, it gives CASSRAGGPVDEQFF.

The chain recombines TRBV4-3 with TRBJ2-4; D is unresolved. Deletions cut 0 bases from V and 7 bases from J, with 7 bases between. The CDR3 contains 13 residues. The V gene's germline CDR1 is LGHNA and CDR2 YSLEER. CDR3 nucleotides: TGCGCCAGCAGCCAAGACATCCTTAACATTCAGTACTTC. The encoded protein is CASSQDILNIQYF.

The chain has TRBV18 and TRBJ1-2, with D possibly being TRBD1 (5 bases). Germline loops: CDR1 KGHSH, CDR2 LQKENI. Trimming removed 3 bases at V and 2 bases at J, with 10 bases between. The CDR3 contains 14 residues. The CDR3 coding sequence is TGTGCCAGCTCACCGTCCCGGGACAACTATGGCTACACCTTC. As protein: CASSPSRDNYGYTF. The full variable domain, with the rest looked up from reference TRBV18 and TRBJ1-2, is NAGVMQNPRHLVRRRGQEARLRCSPMKGHSHVYWYRQLPEEGLKFMVYLQKENIIDESGMPKERFSAEFPKEGPSILRIQQVVRGDSAAYFCASSPSRDNYGYTFGSGTRLTVV.

This clonotype came up once. CDR3: CASSQDSSGGNTQYF. Written as DNA, the CDR3 is TGCGCCAGCAGCCAAGATTCTAGCGGGGGCAATACGCAGTATTTT. V gene TRBV4-3 combines with J gene TRBJ2-3; 10 positions match TRBD2. The ends lost 0 bases at V and 7 bases at J; junction bases unmatched: 4. Germline V lookup: CDR1 LGHNA, CDR2 YSLEER. This CDR3 spans 15 amino acids.

V gene TRBV29-1 combines with J gene TRBJ2-1; 8 nucleotides agree with TRBD2. CDR1 is SQVTM and CDR2 is ANQGSEA in the germline V gene. The CDR3 extends over 14 amino acids. Trimming at V came to 6 bases and at J to 8 bases, leaving 12 bases not matched to a gene. In nucleotides, the CDR3 is TGCAGCGTGGCCGGAGGGCGGGGGGTGCATGAGCAGTTCTTC. It encodes CSVAGGRGVHEQFF.

This clonotype was found many times. Here the CDR3 reads CASITEDGGYTF. CDR3 coding DNA: TGTGCCAGCATCACCGAAGACGGCGGCTACACCTTC. V is TRBV12-3 or TRBV12-4 and J is TRBJ1-2, with D hard to call. CDR3 length: 12 residues. The V end lost 7 bases, the J end lost 8 bases, and 14 bases lay between the germline ends.

Remarks on this clonotype: One end of the junction varies from germline; a read error may be responsible. V usage is TRBV6-4 and J usage is TRBJ1-1; D is perhaps TRBD1 (5 bases). The CDR3 contains 13 residues. Per germline, CDR1 MRHNA and CDR2 SNTAGT. The CDR3 nucleotides read TGTGCCAGCAGAGACTGGGGGGGTACTGAAGCTTTCTTT. Its protein product is CASRDWGGTEAFF.

The V call is TRBV27, the J call TRBJ1-1; D possibly corresponds to TRBD1 (6 bases). The CDR3 is 17 residues long. Germline CDR1 is MNHEY and CDR2 is SMNVEV (reference sequence). Trimming stripped 2 bases from V and 5 bases from J, with 21 bases between. The CDR3 region is CASSLRAGGQGKTEAFF. The CDR3 DNA is TGTGCCAGCAGTTTAAGGGCCGGGGGGCAGGGGAAAACTGAAGCTTTCTTT.

As for this clonotype: A much larger clone is a single base away; this may be a read error. The CDR3 ends on some other residue instead of the conserved phenylalanine or tryptophan, so this is likely a read error. This chain connects TRBV5-1 to TRBJ1-3; D uncertain. The CDR3 runs 14 residues. Germline V gives CDR1 SGHRS, CDR2 YFSETQ. With 4 bases removed from V and 3 bases from J, the gap between germline ends came to 11 bases. The CDR3 coding sequence is TGCGCCAGCAGCCCTGGACTCGATGGAAACACCATATATTAT. Encoded protein: CASSPGLDGNTIYY.

In its sample, this clonotype was seen a few times. The gene calls are TRBV12-3 or TRBV12-4 and TRBJ2-4, with TRBD1 identical over 9 bases. V lost 6 bases, J lost 7 bases, and 4 bases stayed unmatched. This CDR3 has 13 amino acids. The CDR3 loop is CASSQTGGNIQYF. The CDR3 DNA sequence: TGTGCCAGCAGCCAGACAGGGGGGAACATTCAGTACTTC.

On this clonotype: This sequence may be a read error, since a much larger clone differs from it by one base. The V and J genes are TRBV6-1 and TRBJ1-4; 10 nucleotides agree with TRBD1. The CDR3 length is 14 residues. CDR1 and CDR2 from the germline V gene are MNHNS and SASEGT. The CDR3 DNA sequence: TGTGCCGGCAGCGTGGGACAGGGGAACGAAAAACTGTTTTTT. It encodes CAGSVGQGNEKLFF.

This clonotype showed up many times. The chain carries TRBV9 and TRBJ2-5; D uncertain. Trimming removed 0 bases from V and 3 bases from J, with 6 bases in between. This CDR3 region has 13 residues. The V gene's germline CDR1 is SGDLS and CDR2 YYNGEE. The CDR3 DNA follows: TGTGCCAGCAGCGTAGGAACAGAAGAGACCCAGTACTTC. Its protein product is CASSVGTEETQYF. The complete variable domain, with remaining parts taken from reference TRBV9 and TRBJ2-5, reads DSGVTQTPKHLITATGQRVTLRCSPRSGDLSVYWYQQSLDQGLQFLIQYYNGEERAKGNILERFSAQQFPDLHSELNLSSLELGDSALYFCASSVGTEETQYFGPGTRLLVL.

Written as DNA, the CDR3 is TGCAGTGCTAGAGTCTTACACGGATTCGGTGACTCACCCCTCCACTTT. Its protein product is CSARVLHGFGDSPLHF. This chain joins TRBV20-1 and TRBJ1-6; no firm D call. From germline, CDR1 is DFQATT and CDR2 SNEGSKA (reference sequence). With 1 base removed from V and 10 bases from J, the gap between germline ends came to 20 bases. The CDR3 runs 16 residues.

This clonotype came up a few times. The chain joins TRBV5-1 to TRBJ1-2; D possibly corresponds to TRBD1 (6 bases). V was pared by 2 bases and J by 0 bases, with 14 bases between. Per germline, CDR1 SGHRS and CDR2 YFSETQ. The CDR3 contains 16 residues. The CDR3 here is CASSLGQLNSNYGYTF. The CDR3 region has the DNA TGCGCCAGCAGCTTAGGACAGTTGAACTCTAACTATGGCTACACCTTC.